These T cell receptor beta chains were read from a single sample in a study of cytomegalovirus exposure and HLA in healthy donors. Measured with immunoSEQ multiplex PCR; TCRdb has only the in-frame clones, and not every one. The table shows roughly 150,000 clones, with roughly 82% occurring only once. Specimen: PBMCs. The source of these receptors is a girl between 5 and 17 years old in good health and CMV-seropositive. The CDR3 runs from the conserved cysteine through the conserved F or W. D genes are given only for firm matches. Where a row states a size, it is once, few, many or the class of an expanded clone; other rows omit it.

size,D,J,V,CDR3,DNA
.,TRBD1,TRBJ1-1,TRBV5-6,CASSPMTGADPEAFF,TGTGCCAGCAGCCCCATGACAGGGGCGGACCCTGAAGCTTTCTTT
once,TRBD2,TRBJ2-1,TRBV14,CASSEIAGVFNEQFF,TGTGCCAGCAGCGAAATAGCGGGGGTTTTTAATGAGCAGTTCTTC
.,TRBD1,TRBJ1-5,TRBV9,CASSGDSSQPQHF,TGTGCCAGCAGCGGGGACAGTAGCCAGCCCCAGCATTTT
.,.,TRBJ1-4,TRBV7-2,CASSLRTAGIEKLFF,TGTGCCAGCAGCTTAAGGACAGCCGGGATTGAAAAACTGTTTTTT
.,.,TRBJ1-5,TRBV30,CAWSADSNQPQHF,TGTGCCTGGAGTGCAGATAGCAATCAGCCCCAGCATTTT
once,.,TRBJ2-7,TRBV28,CASSLLSYEQYF,TGTGCCAGCAGCTTGTTATCCTACGAGCAGTACTTC
.,.,TRBJ1-5,TRBV27,CASSLSRGLGKPQHF,TGTGCCAGCAGTTTATCGCGGGGTTTGGGGAAGCCCCAGCATTTT
few,TRBD1,TRBJ1-1,TRBV5-4,CASSQKQGAGGTEAFF,TGTGCCAGCAGTCAAAAACAGGGGGCGGGTGGGACTGAAGCTTTCTTT
few,.,TRBJ2-1,TRBV25-1,CASGDTLWSYNEQFF,TGTGCCAGCGGGGACACCCTTTGGTCCTACAATGAGCAGTTCTTC
.,TRBD1,TRBJ1-1,TRBV28,CASMTGTVNTEAFF,TGTGCCAGCATGACAGGGACGGTTAACACTGAAGCTTTCTTT
.,.,TRBJ2-7,TRBV11-2,CASSINSYEQYF,TGTGCCAGCAGCATAAACTCCTACGAGCAGTACTTC
.,.,TRBJ1-5,TRBV9,CASGGGNQPQHF,TGTGCCAGCGGGGGGGGAAATCAGCCCCAGCATTTT
few,TRBD1,TRBJ1-5,TRBV30,CALGEGTGSNQPQHF,TGTGCCTTGGGGGAAGGGACAGGGTCGAATCAGCCCCAGCATTTT
.,.,TRBJ2-1,TRBV6-1,CASGRQSYNEQFF,TGTGCCAGCGGACGACAGTCCTACAATGAGCAGTTCTTC